This T cell receptor (beta chain) was profiled in a study of early T cells in non-severe SARS-CoV-2 infection. CDR1 and CDR2 (germline): LGHDT, YNNKEL (reference sequence). The CDR3 length is 16 residues. Trimming removed 1 base from V and 6 bases from J, with 15 bases in between. From the 5' RACE reads, TCRdb called clonotypes with MiXCR, one entry per CDR3 protein. Of some 71,000 distinct CDR3 sequences listed, approximately 10% are singletons. A few counts support this clonotype. V and J are TRBV3-1 and TRBJ2-2; no clear D gene. The sequenced sample was whole blood. This TCR was recovered from an adult who was a healthcare worker with PCR-confirmed SARS-CoV-2 infection or an uninfected control (not recorded which). The CDR3 DNA is TGTGCCAGCAGCCAAGTGGCCGGGTTGAATTCCGGGGAGCTGTTTTTT. This gives the protein CASSQVAGLNSGELFF.